This T cell receptor (beta chain) stems from a study of T cells in Graves' hyperthyroidism and ophthalmopathy (dated by TCRdb to between 2018 and 2021). For the wider study: Peripheral blood was collected at initial diagnosis, before any treatment. According to the paper, TCR Vbeta CDR3 sequencing was carried out on 135 peripheral blood samples, which came from some 41 ophthalmopathy, roughly 75 hyperthyroidism and approximately 17 progressor patients. The roughly 99 discovery patients were divided at random into training and test sets in a 7:3 ratio. TCR V-J signatures able to tell the groups apart were searched for in a discovery cohort of about a hundred patients, of whom under 45 had Graves' ophthalmopathy and more than 55 had stable Graves' hyperthyroidism. Prospective prediction of ophthalmopathy was tested in an independent validation cohort of 18 to 20 hyperthyroidism patients and 17 patients who later progressed to ophthalmopathy. After blood sampling, hyperthyroidism patients were treated with methimazole at a starting dose of 30 mg daily, and ophthalmopathy patients were treated with high-dose intravenous methylprednisolone. In roughly six Graves' hyperthyroidism patients, the study also compared T-cell repertoires from thyroid tissue with T-cell repertoires from blood.

Graves' hyperthyroidism was defined as stable when no progression to ophthalmopathy occurred over 18 months of follow-up. Hyperthyroidism patients were newly diagnosed, with disease duration under 2 months, and aged 18 to 65 years. Patients with uncontrolled infections, other autoimmune diseases, pregnancy or lactation were excluded. Diagnoses relied on clinical symptoms, serum thyroxine and TRAb, thyroid ultrasound and orbital computed tomography. PBMCs were isolated from 10 ml of fresh peripheral blood by Ficoll-Paque density gradient centrifugation. Total RNA was extracted with Trizol reagent, and quality was checked on an Agilent 2100 Bioanalyzer. From its cysteine to its phenylalanine, the CDR3 spans 13 amino acids. The only DNA kept is the CDR3, 39 bases in frame from the first base. In the germline V gene (reference sequence), CDR1 corresponds to LNHDA and CDR2 to SQIVND. Trimmed from V: 1 base; trimmed from J: 14 bases; junction bases lacking a gene match: 4.

Broader findings and caveats from the paper: Most expanded thyroid clonotypes (frequency above 0.001) were also detected in blood, a finding suggesting that blood repertoires may reflect thyroid immune responses. Ophthalmopathy was separated from stable hyperthyroidism by a 13 V-J signature model, with 85% to 90% sensitivity and 81% to 82% specificity obtained in cross-validation and 80%/75% obtained in testing. During validation, the model predicted progression to ophthalmopathy a median of approximately 6 months ahead of onset, with more than 55% sensitivity and 72% to 80% specificity. Sample size was not statistically predetermined, and investigators were not blinded to group allocation.

To note about this clonotype: This clone's antigen is unknown. No clone much larger than this one lies a single base away; base qualities are absent.

TCR beta CDR3 regions were amplified from RNA transcripts. The first round of RT-PCR for the TCR CDR3 was performed with the HTBI primer set and the Qiagen OneStep RT-PCR kit. Libraries were constructed in a second round of multiplex PCR, after which size selection and purification were performed. Libraries were sequenced paired-end with 100 bp reads on an Illumina HiSeq2000. The study's own analysis went as follows. SOAPnuke was used to process the raw data, throwing out any read that contained adapters or uncalled bases, had a mean Phred below 15, or lacked an exact constant-primer or identifier match. High-quality paired reads were merged using COPE v1.2.5, and each unique nucleotide sequence was defined as a clonotype. Clonotypes were aligned to IMGT TRBV, TRBD and TRBJ reference segments using MiTCR v1.1. Analysis was restricted to V-J combinations with a frequency above 0.0001, which covered 98% to 99.2% of repertoires. A TCS score was defined as the ratio between F50 (clonal expansion) and ExV (chaos), using BLOSUM62-based TCRdist between CDR3 peptides within each V-J. Welch's t-statistics and random forest reduced around 520 V-J features to under 15, which were used in a naive Bayes classifier (R e1071). In TCRdb, the public reads were trimmed at Q25 with fastp and aligned with MiXCR, with productive beta chains retained. Each CDR3 protein appears once, grouped with its most common genes and DNA. These V and J calls originate from TCRdb's pipeline instead of the authors' own analysis. The sample includes around 450,000 distinct CDR3 sequences, with around 13% observed a single time. About 5% of the sample goes to the ten largest clones.

Sample: blood. The sequence joins TRBV19 to TRBJ2-4; TRBD2 agrees with 11 junctional bases. This TCR was recovered from a young woman with Graves' hyperthyroidism. The DNA sequence follows: TGTGCCAGTAGTATAGCACTAGCGGGAGTGGAGTACTTC. The encoded protein is CASSIALAGVEYF.